One TCR beta chain is described in this entry. This sample is drawn from a study of shared clonotypes between healthy human individuals. The CDR3 consists of 16 residues. Per germline, CDR1 MDHEN and CDR2 SYDVKM. V lost 4 bases to trimming and J lost 7 bases, with 20 bases between them. The data were produced by immunoSEQ multiplex PCR, yet TCRdb's version contains in-frame clones alone and is incomplete. The sample lists more than 1.2 million clones, 97% to 99% seen once, with approximately 0.38% in the top ten. Sequenced sample: naive CD4+ T cells sorted from blood. The subset: CD45RA+ positively selected. The J gene is TRBJ2-4, the V gene TRBV28, with D perhaps TRBD1 or TRBD2 (5 bases each). The origin of this receptor is a young man in good health. This CDR3 is CASSWLAQERDNIQYF. CDR3 sequence (DNA): TGTGCCAGCAGTTGGCTAGCCCAAGAGAGGGACAACATTCAGTACTTC.